The 9 T cell receptor beta chains reported below all come from one sample, sequenced in a study of breast tumors, draining lymph nodes, adjacent tissues. MiXCR, applied by TCRdb to the multiplex PCR reads, yields one record per CDR3 protein. The data hold roughly 220,000 distinct CDR3 sequences, with 30% to 35% observed a single time. Axillary draining lymph nodes of breast cancer patients supplied the node samples. Material: axillary lymph node tissue. The receptors were gathered from a female donor with breast cancer. Some clones in this sample may be carry-over from other donors' samples.

This clonotype turned up a few times. This rearrangement joins TRBV6-4 to TRBJ2-5; 8 nucleotides agree with TRBD1. The V gene's germline CDR1 is MRHNA and CDR2 SNTAGT. This CDR3 comprises 15 residues. Trimming removed 5 bases from V and 2 bases from J; junction bases left unmatched: 7. The CDR3 loop reads CASSPRTGRQETQYF. The CDR3 region has the DNA TGTGCCAGCAGTCCCCGGACAGGGAGGCAAGAGACCCAGTACTTC.

The chain recombines TRBV5-1 with TRBJ2-6, with a weak D call TRBD1 (5 bases). Germline assignment: CDR1 SGHRS and CDR2 YFSETQ. The ends were cut back, 1 base at V and 4 bases at J, with 6 bases in the middle. CDR3 length: 14 amino acids. CDR3 coding DNA: TGCGCCAGCAGCTTGCGACAGGGGGCCAACGTCCTGACTTTC. It translates to CASSLRQGANVLTF.

This chain links TRBV5-4 with TRBJ2-7; 14 bases agree with TRBD2. Trimming took 4 bases from V and 0 from J; bases not matched to a gene: 6. Per germline, CDR1 SGHNT and CDR2 YYREEE (reference sequence). This CDR3 contains 17 residues. The CDR3 reads CASSAGLAGVNSYEQYF. The CDR3 DNA reads TGTGCCAGCAGCGCGGGACTAGCGGGAGTGAACTCCTACGAGCAGTACTTC.

At least ten counts were recorded for this clonotype. The V gene is TRBV10-3, the J gene TRBJ1-3; D gene unclear. V dropped 0 bases and J dropped 4 bases, with 7 bases sitting between them. This CDR3 spans 14 amino acids. Germline loops: CDR1 ENHRY, CDR2 SYGVKD. The DNA of the CDR3 is TGTGCCATCAGTGAGTCAGCGGAAGGAAACACCATATATTTT. It yields the protein CAISESAEGNTIYF.

For this clonotype: One end of the junction is discordant with germline, which a read error may explain. The CDR3 DNA is TGCATTGCTACCGACCTGAACTACGAACAGTACTTC. It yields the protein CIATDLNYEQYF. This chain joins TRBV20-1 and TRBJ2-7; D unclear. Germline V lookup: CDR1 DFQATT, CDR2 SNEGSKA (reference sequence). The CDR3 runs to 12 residues.

This clonotype occurred a few times. With a much larger clone just one base away, this may be a read error. This is likely a read error, given that the CDR3 carries no conserved phenylalanine or tryptophan at its end. The rearrangement joins TRBV7-8 to TRBJ2-1; D call uncertain. The V end lost 5 bases, the J end lost 9 bases, and 17 bases lay between the germline ends. Germline V gene sequence: CDR1 SGHVS, CDR2 FQNEAQ. This CDR3 is built from 14 residues. Written as DNA, the CDR3 is TGTGCCAGCAGCCCCCGGTCACTACGTGTTGAGCAGTTCCTC. Residues: CASSPRSLRVEQFL.

The chain links TRBV9 to TRBJ1-6, with D possibly being TRBD1 (5 bases). The CDR3 loop spans 14 amino acids. The V gene lost 1 base and the J gene lost 9 bases, with 11 bases spanning the gap. The germline V gene has CDR1 SGDLS and CDR2 YYNGEE. The chain's CDR3 is CASSVYGGGSPLHF. The DNA of the CDR3 is TGTGCCAGCAGCGTATATGGGGGTGGTTCACCCCTCCACTTT.

Many counts were recorded for this clonotype. The V call is TRBV19, the J call TRBJ1-5; TRBD1 matches at 9 bases. The germline V gene has CDR1 LNHDA and CDR2 SQIVND (reference sequence). The CDR3 is 14 amino acids. V lost 5 bases and J lost 7; bases outside the gene matches: 6. CDR3 sequence: CASSYRGPGQPQHF. CDR3 nucleotide sequence: TGTGCCAGTAGTTACAGGGGGCCTGGGCAGCCCCAGCATTTT.

This clonotype has at least ten counts. CDR3 region: CASSLRDRSSGNTIYF. In nucleotides, the CDR3 is TGTGCCAGCAGCCTCCGGGACAGGAGCTCTGGAAACACCATATATTTT. The chain couples TRBV14 to TRBJ1-3; 8 bases are a match to TRBD1. This CDR3 region has 16 residues. Germline CDR1 is SGHDN and CDR2 is FVKESK. Germline trimming cut 4 bases from V and 0 bases from J; bases unmatched to any gene: 5.